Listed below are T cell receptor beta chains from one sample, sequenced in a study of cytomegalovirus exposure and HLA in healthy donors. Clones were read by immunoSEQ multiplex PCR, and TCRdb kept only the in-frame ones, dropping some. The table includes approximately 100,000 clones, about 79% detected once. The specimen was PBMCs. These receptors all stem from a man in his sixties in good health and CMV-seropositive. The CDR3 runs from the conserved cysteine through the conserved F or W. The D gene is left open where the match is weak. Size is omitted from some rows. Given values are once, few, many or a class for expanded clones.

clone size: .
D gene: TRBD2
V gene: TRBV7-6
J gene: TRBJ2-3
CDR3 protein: CASSRGRQTTDTQYF
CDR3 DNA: TGTGCCAGCAGCCGCGGGAGACAGACCACAGATACGCAGTATTTT

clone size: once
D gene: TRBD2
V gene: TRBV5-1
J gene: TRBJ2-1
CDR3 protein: CASSLESGLAGGSEQFF
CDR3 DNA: TGCGCCAGCAGCTTGGAGTCGGGACTAGCGGGGGGGAGTGAGCAGTTCTTC

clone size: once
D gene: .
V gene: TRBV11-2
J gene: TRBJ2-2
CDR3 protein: CASTRQRVTGELFF
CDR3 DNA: TGTGCCAGCACTCGGCAGAGGGTCACCGGGGAGCTGTTTTTT

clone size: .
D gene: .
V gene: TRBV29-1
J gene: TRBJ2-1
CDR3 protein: CSVESNEQFF
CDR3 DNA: TGCAGCGTAGAGAGCAATGAGCAGTTCTTC

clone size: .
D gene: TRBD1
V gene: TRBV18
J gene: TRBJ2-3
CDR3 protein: CASSPRQGSTDTQYF
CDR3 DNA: TGTGCCAGCTCACCTCGACAGGGAAGCACAGATACGCAGTATTTT

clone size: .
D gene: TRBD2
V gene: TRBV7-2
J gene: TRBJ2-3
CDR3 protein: CASSVRTRDTQYF
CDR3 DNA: TGTGCCAGCAGCGTCCGGACTAGAGATACGCAGTATTTT

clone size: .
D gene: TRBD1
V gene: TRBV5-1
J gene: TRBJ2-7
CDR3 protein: CASKQGDSYEQYF
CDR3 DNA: TGCGCCAGCAAACAGGGGGACTCCTACGAGCAGTACTTC

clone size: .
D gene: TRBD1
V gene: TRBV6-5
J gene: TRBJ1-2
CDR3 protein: CASATGGKGYTF
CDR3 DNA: TGTGCCAGCGCGACAGGGGGCAAAGGCTACACCTTC

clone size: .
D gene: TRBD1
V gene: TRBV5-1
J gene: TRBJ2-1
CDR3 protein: CASSLRPGTGEQFF
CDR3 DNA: TGCGCCAGCAGCCTGCGTCCCGGGACAGGGGAGCAGTTCTTC

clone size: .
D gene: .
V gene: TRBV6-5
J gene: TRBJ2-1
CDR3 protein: CASSYRERYNEQFF
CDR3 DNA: TGTGCCAGCAGTTACAGGGAGAGATACAATGAGCAGTTCTTC

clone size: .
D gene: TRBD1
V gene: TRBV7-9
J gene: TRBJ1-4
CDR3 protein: CASSDTGTGGEKLFF
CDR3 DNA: TGTGCCAGCAGCGATACCGGGACAGGGGGTGAAAAACTGTTTTTT

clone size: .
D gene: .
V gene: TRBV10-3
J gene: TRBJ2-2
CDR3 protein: CAIRGEAGELFF
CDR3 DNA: TGTGCCATCAGAGGAGAGGCCGGGGAGCTGTTTTTT

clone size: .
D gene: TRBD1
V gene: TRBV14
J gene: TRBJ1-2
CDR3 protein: CASSSGQGRSYGYTF
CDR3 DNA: TGTGCCAGCAGCTCCGGACAGGGACGTTCCTATGGCTACACCTTC

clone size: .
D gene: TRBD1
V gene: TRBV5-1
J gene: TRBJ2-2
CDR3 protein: CASKQGQGVYTGELFF
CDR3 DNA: TGCGCCAGCAAACAGGGACAGGGCGTCTACACCGGGGAGCTGTTTTTT

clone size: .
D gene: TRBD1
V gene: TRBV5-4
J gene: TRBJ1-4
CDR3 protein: CASSSPGGTGGRGEKLFF
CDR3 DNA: TGTGCCAGCAGCTCCCCCGGGGGGACAGGGGGCAGGGGTGAAAAACTGTTTTTT

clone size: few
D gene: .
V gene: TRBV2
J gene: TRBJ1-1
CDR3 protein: CASSWARRLNTEAFF
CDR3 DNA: TGTGCCAGCAGTTGGGCTAGGAGGTTGAACACTGAAGCTTTCTTT

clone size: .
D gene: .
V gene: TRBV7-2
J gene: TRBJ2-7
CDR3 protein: CASSRQSYEQYF
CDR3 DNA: TGTGCCAGCAGCCGACAGTCCTACGAGCAGTACTTC

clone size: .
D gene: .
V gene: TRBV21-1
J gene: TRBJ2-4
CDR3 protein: CASSNGAGGRVLAKNIQYF
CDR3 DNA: TGTGCCAGCAGCAACGGGGCCGGGGGGAGGGTACTAGCCAAAAACATTCAGTACTTC

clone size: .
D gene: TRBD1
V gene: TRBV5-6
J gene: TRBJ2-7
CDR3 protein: CASSSGQSSYEQYF
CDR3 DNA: TGTGCCAGCAGCTCGGGACAGAGCTCCTACGAGCAGTACTTC

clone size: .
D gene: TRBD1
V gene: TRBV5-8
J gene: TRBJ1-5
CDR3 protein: CASSVRGPGQPQHF
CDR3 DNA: TGTGCCAGCAGCGTCAGGGGGCCCGGTCAGCCCCAGCATTTT

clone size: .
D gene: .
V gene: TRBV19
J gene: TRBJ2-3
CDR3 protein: CASSMGRMGTSTDTQYF
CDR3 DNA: TGTGCCAGTAGTATGGGCAGGATGGGGACTAGCACAGATACGCAGTATTTT

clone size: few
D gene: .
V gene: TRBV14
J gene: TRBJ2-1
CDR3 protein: CASSQCRPLERGGNEQFF
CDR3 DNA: TGTGCCAGCAGCCAATGTCGCCCGCTAGAGAGGGGGGGGAATGAGCAGTTCTTC

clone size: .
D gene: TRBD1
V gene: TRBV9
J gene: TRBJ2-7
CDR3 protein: CASSVETGSDEQYF
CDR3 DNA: TGTGCCAGCAGCGTAGAGACAGGGAGCGACGAGCAGTACTTC

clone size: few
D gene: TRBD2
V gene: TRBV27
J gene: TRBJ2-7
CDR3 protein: CASSEGAGLASHEQYF
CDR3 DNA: TGTGCCAGCAGTGAAGGGGCCGGACTAGCGAGCCACGAGCAGTACTTC

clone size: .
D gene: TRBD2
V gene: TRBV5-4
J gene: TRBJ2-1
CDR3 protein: CASSLWGLAGGEQFF
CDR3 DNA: TGTGCCAGCAGCTTGTGGGGACTAGCGGGGGGTGAGCAGTTCTTC

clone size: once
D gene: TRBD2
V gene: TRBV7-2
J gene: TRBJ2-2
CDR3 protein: CASRLAGGRTGELFF
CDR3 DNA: TGTGCCAGCAGACTAGCGGGGGGCCGGACCGGGGAGCTGTTTTTT

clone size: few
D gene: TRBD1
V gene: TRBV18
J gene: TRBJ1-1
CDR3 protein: CASSLGQGALNTEAFF
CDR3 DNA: TGTGCCAGCTCCCTCGGACAGGGGGCCTTGAACACTGAAGCTTTCTTT

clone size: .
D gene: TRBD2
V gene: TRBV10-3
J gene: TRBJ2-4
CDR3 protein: CAISRTGLEDIAKNIQYF
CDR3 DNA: TGTGCCATCAGCCGAACGGGACTAGAAGATATAGCCAAAAACATTCAGTACTTC

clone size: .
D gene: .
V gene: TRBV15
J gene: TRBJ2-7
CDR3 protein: CATSRETHTGEQYF
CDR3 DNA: TGTGCCACCAGCAGAGAGACCCACACGGGGGAGCAGTACTTC

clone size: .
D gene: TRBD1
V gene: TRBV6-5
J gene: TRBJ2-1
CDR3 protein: CASRLQGANEQFF
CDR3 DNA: TGTGCCAGCAGGTTACAGGGGGCGAATGAGCAGTTCTTC

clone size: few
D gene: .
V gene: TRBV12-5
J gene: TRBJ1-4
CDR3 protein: CASGFGIGEKLFF
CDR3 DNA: TGTGCTAGTGGTTTCGGGATTGGTGAAAAACTGTTTTTT

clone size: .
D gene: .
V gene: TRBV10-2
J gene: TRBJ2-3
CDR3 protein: CASSEQATDTQYF
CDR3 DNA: TGCGCCAGCAGTGAGCAGGCCACAGATACGCAGTATTTT

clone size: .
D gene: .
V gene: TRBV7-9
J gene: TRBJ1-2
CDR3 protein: CSSSPEGRSYGYTF
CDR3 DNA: TGTTCCAGCAGCCCGGAGGGGCGAAGCTATGGCTACACCTTC

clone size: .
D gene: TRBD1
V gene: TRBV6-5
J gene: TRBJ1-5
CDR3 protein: CASRQQGSQPQHF
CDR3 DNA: TGTGCCAGCAGGCAACAGGGGTCCCAACCCCAGCATTTT